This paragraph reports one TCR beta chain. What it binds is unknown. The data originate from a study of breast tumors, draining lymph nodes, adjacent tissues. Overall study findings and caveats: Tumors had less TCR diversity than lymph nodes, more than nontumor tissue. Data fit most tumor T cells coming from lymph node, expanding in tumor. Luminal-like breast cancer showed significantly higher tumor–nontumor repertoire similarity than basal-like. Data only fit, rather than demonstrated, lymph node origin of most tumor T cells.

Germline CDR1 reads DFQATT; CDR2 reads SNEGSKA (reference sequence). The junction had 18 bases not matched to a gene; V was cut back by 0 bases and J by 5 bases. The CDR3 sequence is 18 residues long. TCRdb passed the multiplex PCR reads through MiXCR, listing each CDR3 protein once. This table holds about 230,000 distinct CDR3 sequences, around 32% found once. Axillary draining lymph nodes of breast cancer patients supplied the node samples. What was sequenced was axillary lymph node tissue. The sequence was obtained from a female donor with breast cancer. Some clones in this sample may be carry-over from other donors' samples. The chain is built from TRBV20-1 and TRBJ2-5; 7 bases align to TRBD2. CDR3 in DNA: TGCAGTGCTAGAGATGATGGGACTATCGGAGGTACCGGGGAGACCCAGTACTTC. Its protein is CSARDDGTIGGTGETQYF.